This TCR beta chain was identified in a study of CD8+ T cells in alopecia areata. Whole-study context: Severity scoring for treated patients was based on the percentage of affected scalp area.

Findings of the study overall: In blood and scalp, many expanded lesional clones persisted during tofacitinib.

The CDR3 is 17 amino acids. Germline V gene data show CDR1 as LGHNA and CDR2 as YNFKEQ. Trimming cost V 1 base and J 6 bases; bases outside gene matches: 9. Note on this clone: Its antigen is not identified.

Investigators isolated RNA and reverse transcribed it into cDNA to act as the sequencing template. TCRdb's copy holds only in-frame clones and misses some; the assay was immunoSEQ multiplex PCR. The sample has fewer than 110,000 clones, about 61% seen once. Noted treatment: oral pan-JAK inhibitor, 5-10 mg twice daily. Isolation of CD4+ and CD8+ T cells from PBMCs was achieved by sorting. Here the sequenced sample was CD8+ T cells sorted from blood, taken around week 55, from a patient treated with tofacitinib. This TCR was recovered from a human donor with alopecia areata. The rearrangement joins TRBV4-2 to TRBJ2-2; 9 bases match TRBD1. CDR3 region: CASSQVGTGLVSGELFF. CDR3 nucleotide sequence: TGTGCCAGCAGCCAAGTCGGGACAGGGTTGGTATCCGGGGAGCTGTTTTTT.